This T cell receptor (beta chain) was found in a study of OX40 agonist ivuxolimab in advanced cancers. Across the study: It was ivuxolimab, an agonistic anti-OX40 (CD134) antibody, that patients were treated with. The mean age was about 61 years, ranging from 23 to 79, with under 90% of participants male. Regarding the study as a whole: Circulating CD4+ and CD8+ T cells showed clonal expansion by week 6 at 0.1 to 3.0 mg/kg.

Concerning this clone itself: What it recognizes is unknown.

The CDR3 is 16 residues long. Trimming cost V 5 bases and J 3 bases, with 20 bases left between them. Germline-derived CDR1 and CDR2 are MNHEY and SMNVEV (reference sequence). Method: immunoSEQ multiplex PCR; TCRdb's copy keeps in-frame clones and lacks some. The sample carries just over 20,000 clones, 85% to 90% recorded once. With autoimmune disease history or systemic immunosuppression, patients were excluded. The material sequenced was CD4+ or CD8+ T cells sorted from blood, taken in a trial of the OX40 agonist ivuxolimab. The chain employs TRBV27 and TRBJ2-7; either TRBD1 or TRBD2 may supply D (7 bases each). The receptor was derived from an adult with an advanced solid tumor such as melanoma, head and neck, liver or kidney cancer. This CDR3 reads CASSLRGDRGIYEQYF. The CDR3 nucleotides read TGTGCCAGCAGTCTACGGGGGGACAGAGGAATCTACGAGCAGTACTTC.